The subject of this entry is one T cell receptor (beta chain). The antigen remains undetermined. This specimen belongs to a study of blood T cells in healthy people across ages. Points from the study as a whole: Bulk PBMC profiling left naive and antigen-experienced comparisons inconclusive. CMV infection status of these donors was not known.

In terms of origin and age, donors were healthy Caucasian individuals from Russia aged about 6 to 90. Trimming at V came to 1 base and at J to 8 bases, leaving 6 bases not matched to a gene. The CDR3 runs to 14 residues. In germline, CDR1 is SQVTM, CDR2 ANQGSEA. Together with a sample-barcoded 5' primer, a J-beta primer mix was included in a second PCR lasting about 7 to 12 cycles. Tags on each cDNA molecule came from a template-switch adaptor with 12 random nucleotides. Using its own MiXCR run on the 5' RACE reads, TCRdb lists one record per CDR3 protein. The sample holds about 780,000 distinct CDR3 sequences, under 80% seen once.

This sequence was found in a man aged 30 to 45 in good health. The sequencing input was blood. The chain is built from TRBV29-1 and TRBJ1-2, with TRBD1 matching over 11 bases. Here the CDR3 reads CSVEADRGPDGYTF. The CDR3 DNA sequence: TGCAGCGTTGAAGCGGACAGGGGGCCCGACGGCTACACCTTC.